The clone carrying this T cell receptor (beta chain) was detected only a few times. MiXCR, applied by TCRdb to the RT-PCR reads, yields one record per CDR3 protein. The table includes hundreds of thousands of distinct CDR3 sequences, roughly 20% detected once. The data were taken from a study of response to subunit inactivated influenza vaccine. Germline V gives CDR1 SGHAT, CDR2 FQNNGV. CDR3 length equals 13 residues. The V and J ends lost 4 bases and 6 bases respectively, with 10 bases between them. The receptor's source is a middle-aged man who received an inactivated influenza vaccine. The chain is built from TRBV11-2 and TRBJ1-3; D uncertain. Sequences were derived from PBMCs from blood, sampled roughly 5 days after vaccination. CDR3 loop: CASSSGLPNTIYF. The CDR3 DNA is TGTGCCAGCAGCTCGGGTTTGCCAAACACCATATATTTT.